The rows below give T cell receptor beta chains drawn from one sample of a study of human T cells and chemical hapten exposure. One entry per CDR3 protein, called by TCRdb with MiXCR from the RACE reads. The data contain tens of thousands of distinct CDR3 sequences, around 10% of them singletons. The sample was whole blood, taken in connection with sensitization to the hapten diphenylcyclopropenone (DPC). The receptors derive from a woman between 50 and 59 years old with alopecia areata. Some clones in this sample may be carry-over from other donors' samples. Both conserved end residues are part of each CDR3. The D gene is left open where the match is weak. Clone size appears in some rows only: once, few, many, or a class for an expanded clone.

D,size,J,V,DNA,CDR3
-,many,TRBJ2-2,TRBV9,TGTGCCAGCAGCGTAGGGCGATCCTACACCGGGGAGCTGTTTTTT,CASSVGRSYTGELFF
-,-,TRBJ2-3,TRBV20-1,TGCAGTGCTTTCACAGATACGCAGTATTTT,CSAFTDTQYF
-,few,TRBJ1-2,TRBV20-1,TGCAGTGCTAGAGATCCCGGCTATTATGGCTACACCTTC,CSARDPGYYGYTF
-,few,TRBJ2-3,TRBV29-1,TGCAGCGCCCGGGGAATTAGCACAGATACGCAGTATTTT,CSARGISTDTQYF
-,-,TRBJ2-5,TRBV5-6,TGTGCCAGCAGGAAGACTGGTTACCAACAAGAGACCCAGTACTTC,CASRKTGYQQETQYF
TRBD1,many,TRBJ2-7,TRBV14,TGTGCCAGCAGCAGTATCGGGACAGTCTACGAGCAGTACTTC,CASSSIGTVYEQYF
-,many,TRBJ2-6,TRBV11-2,TGTGCCAGCGCATCCGCAGGGGCTAATTCTGGGGCCAACGTCCTGACTTTC,CASASAGANSGANVLTF
-,-,TRBJ1-1,TRBV3-1,TGTGCCAGCAGCCAAGTTTTCCAGGTGAACACTGAAGCTTTCTTT,CASSQVFQVNTEAFF
TRBD1,many,TRBJ1-6,TRBV28,TGTGCCAGCATCCAGGGGGGCTCCTATAATTCACCCCTCCACTTT,CASIQGGSYNSPLHF
-,few,TRBJ2-7,TRBV7-2,TGTGCCAGCAGCCCCTTCCTTTACGAGCAGTACTTC,CASSPFLYEQYF
TRBD1,many,TRBJ2-7,TRBV7-9,TGTGCCAGCAGCACTATTTACGGGACAGGGGAAAGCGAGCAGTACTTC,CASSTIYGTGESEQYF
TRBD1,-,TRBJ2-1,TRBV11-3,TGTGCCAGCAGCCCCGGGACAGGGCTAAGGTATGAGCAGTTCTTC,CASSPGTGLRYEQFF
-,-,TRBJ1-6,TRBV18,TGTGCCAGCTCACCGGACACAGGGCGGAATTCACCCCTCCACTTT,CASSPDTGRNSPLHF
TRBD1,-,TRBJ1-2,TRBV29-1,TGCAGCGTTGACTTACAGGGGGCCGTTGGCTACACCTTC,CSVDLQGAVGYTF
-,few,TRBJ2-7,TRBV3-1,TGTGCCAGCAGCCATACCAGGGGTGGGACCTACGAGCAGTACTTC,CASSHTRGGTYEQYF
-,many,TRBJ2-6,TRBV14,TGTGCCAGCAGCCTTGGTGGTTACTCTGGGGCCAACGTCCTGACTTTC,CASSLGGYSGANVLTF
TRBD2,few,TRBJ2-7,TRBV28,TGTGCCAGCAGTTCCGGCGGGGGAGACTCCTACGAGCAGTACTTC,CASSSGGGDSYEQYF
-,few,TRBJ2-7,TRBV7-9,TGTGCCAGCAGCCCCCCCGGGCAGACCTACGAGCAGTACTTC,CASSPPGQTYEQYF
-,-,TRBJ2-3,TRBV3-1,TGTGCCAGCAGCCCTCCCCTAGGAGGGCGCTCAGAGACGCAGTATTTT,CASSPPLGGRSETQYF
-,few,TRBJ2-7,TRBV20-1,TGCAGTGCTAGAGTAGCCGGCAGATCCCACGAGCAGTACTTC,CSARVAGRSHEQYF
-,-,TRBJ2-1,TRBV21-1,TGTGCCAGCAGCAAAGCGGGGCAAAACAATGAGCAGTTCTTC,CASSKAGQNNEQFF
-,-,TRBJ1-5,TRBV18,TGTGCCAGCTCACCAGGCAGGACTAGCAATCAGCCCCAGCATTTT,CASSPGRTSNQPQHF
-,-,TRBJ2-1,TRBV7-2,TGTGCCAGCAGCTTATTGGCTAGCTATGAGCAGTTCTTC,CASSLLASYEQFF
-,-,TRBJ1-6,TRBV7-2,TGTGCCAGCAGCTTACCAGTGAGGAATTCACCCCTCCACTTT,CASSLPVRNSPLHF
TRBD1,-,TRBJ2-7,TRBV29-1,TGCAGCGCTGCCGGGACAGGGGCCTACGAGCAGTACTTC,CSAAGTGAYEQYF
TRBD2,many,TRBJ2-7,TRBV27,TGTGCCAGCAGTCAGGGACTAGCGGGGGGAATCAGCTCCTACGAGCAGTACTTC,CASSQGLAGGISSYEQYF
-,-,TRBJ2-3,TRBV27,TGTGCCAGCAGTTCGCTGGTCGAAGCAGATACGCAGTATTTT,CASSSLVEADTQYF
-,-,TRBJ2-4,TRBV3-1,TGTGCCAGCAGCACTCCCCGAACCAAAAACATTCAGTACTTC,CASSTPRTKNIQYF
-,few,TRBJ2-1,TRBV28,TGTGCCAGCAGTTTTTATGCGGGTGAGCAGTTCTTC,CASSFYAGEQFF
TRBD2,few,TRBJ2-1,TRBV20-1,TGCAGTGCTGGACTAGCGGGAGGTAGAAATGAGCAGTTCTTC,CSAGLAGGRNEQFF
-,-,TRBJ1-6,TRBV6-2/TRBV6-3,TGTGCCAGCAGTTCACAGGGAGCTAATTCACCCCTCCACTTT,CASSSQGANSPLHF
-,many,TRBJ1-3,TRBV12-3/TRBV12-4,TGTGCCAGCAGGACGGCGACGGCCAGCTCTGGAAACACCATATATTTT,CASRTATASSGNTIYF
-,-,TRBJ1-2,TRBV30,TGTGCCTGGACCCGTATTGAGGGTTGGTCCGATGGCTACACCTTC,CAWTRIEGWSDGYTF
-,many,TRBJ1-5,TRBV11-2,TGTGCCAGCAGCTTAGGGATCGGTCAGCCCCAGCATTTT,CASSLGIGQPQHF